This TCR beta chain came from a study of blood T cell repertoires in COVID-19. The protocol was immunoSEQ multiplex PCR, while the TCRdb copy is restricted to in-frame clones and leaves out a portion. The sample has about 75,000 clones, about 88% seen once. Germline V gene sequence: CDR1 MNHEY, CDR2 SVGAGI. V lost 6 bases and J lost 6, with 12 bases in between. This CDR3 has 12 residues. The gene calls are TRBV6-5 and TRBJ2-7; a weak D match, TRBD2 (5 bases). The TCR was taken from a human donor in a cohort sampled during active COVID-19. Sample: peripheral blood. The CDR3 region has the DNA TGTGCCAGCAGAAGCCTAGAGGGCGAGCAGTACTTC. Amino acids: CASRSLEGEQYF.